The 8 T cell receptor beta chains presented below share a single source sample, sequenced in a study of control samples from healthy donors and cancer patients. The repertoire was sequenced with immunoSEQ multiplex PCR; TCRdb's copy has only in-frame clones and lacks some. The top ten clones hold about 2% of a sample with fewer than 100,000 clones, around 80% of them seen once. Sequenced: blood. The receptors here all came from a man in his fifties or sixties in good health.

This clone was detected a few times. The chain uses TRBV27 and TRBJ2-7; 10 positions match TRBD1. Germline trimming cut 3 bases from V and 7 bases from J; bases unmatched to any gene: 18. Germline CDR1 reads MNHEY; CDR2 reads SMNVEV (reference sequence). CDR3 length: 18 residues. CDR3 in amino acids: CASSFLLRTGGILGEQYF. As DNA, the CDR3 is TGTGCCAGCAGTTTCCTCCTCCGGACAGGGGGAATACTGGGGGAGCAGTACTTC.

The rearrangement links TRBV11-2 to TRBJ2-7; D gene uncertain. CDR1 SGHAT and CDR2 FQNNGV come from the germline V gene. This CDR3 is built from 13 residues. Trimming removed 1 base at V and 4 bases at J, with 8 bases between. The CDR3 bases are TGTGCCAGCAGCTTAGTCCGCGGATACGAGCAGTACTTC. Protein product: CASSLVRGYEQYF.

V usage is TRBV11-2 and J usage is TRBJ2-1, with TRBD2 identical over 13 bases. The germline V gene has CDR1 SGHAT and CDR2 FQNNGV. CDR3 length: 18 amino acids. V gave up 0 bases and J gave up 4 bases; unmatched junction bases: 6. This chain's CDR3 is CASSLDRTSGRDYNEQFF. CDR3 bases: TGTGCCAGCAGCTTAGATCGAACTAGCGGGAGGGATTACAATGAGCAGTTCTTC.

The V call is TRBV19, the J call TRBJ2-3; D is undetermined. The V end lost 5 bases, the J end lost 2 bases, and 11 bases lay between the germline ends. Germline assignment: CDR1 LNHDA and CDR2 SQIVND (reference sequence). This CDR3 has 14 amino acids. CDR3 amino acids: CASSVGINTDTQYF. As DNA, the CDR3 is TGTGCCAGTAGTGTGGGAATAAACACAGATACGCAGTATTTT.

The J gene is TRBJ2-1, the V gene TRBV6-1; tentative D call: TRBD1 (5 bases). Germline V gene data show CDR1 as MNHNS and CDR2 as SASEGT. The V gene lost 2 bases and the J gene lost 5 bases, with 13 bases spanning the gap. The CDR3 is made up of 15 amino acids. The CDR3 DNA follows: TGTGCCAGCAGTGAACGCAGGGTTACGGACAATGAGCAGTTCTTC. Translating gives CASSERRVTDNEQFF.

This rearrangement joins TRBV6-5 to TRBJ1-5, with D perhaps matching TRBD1 (5 bases). Germline assignment: CDR1 MNHEY and CDR2 SVGAGI. The CDR3 has 13 amino acids. Trimming took off 5 bases at V and 5 bases at J, with 10 bases between the two ends. The CDR3 nucleotides are TGTGCCAGCAGTCTCCAGGGAGATCAGCCCCAGCATTTT. Residues: CASSLQGDQPQHF.

The chain employs TRBV30 and TRBJ1-2; 9 bases fit TRBD1. Per germline, CDR1 GTSNPN and CDR2 SVGIG (reference sequence). V was pared by 2 bases and J by 2 bases, with 3 bases of the junction left unmatched. This CDR3 region has 14 residues. DNA for the CDR3: TGTGCCTGGAGTCCGGACAGGGGCAACTATGGCTACACCTTC. Protein: CAWSPDRGNYGYTF.

The CDR3 DNA follows: TGTGCCAGTAGTTCGACAGGGCCTGGCGAGCAGTACTTC. This encodes CASSSTGPGEQYF. The chain couples TRBV19 to TRBJ2-7; 7 bases match TRBD1. Germline V CDR1 and CDR2: LNHDA, SQIVND (reference sequence). There are 13 residues in the CDR3. V shed 5 bases and J 6 bases; nucleotides not matched to a gene: 7.